The clone carrying this TCR beta chain was recorded only once. TCRdb keeps only in-frame clones here, not all; method: immunoSEQ multiplex PCR. The profile shows about 2,500,000 clones, just over 90% of them singletons. The germline V gene has CDR1 SGHRS and CDR2 YFSETQ. Trimming cost V 6 bases and J 0 bases, with 13 bases left between them. This CDR3 is built from 14 residues. These data belong to a study of shared clonotypes between healthy human individuals. Input material: naive CD4+ T cells sorted from blood. Subset described: CD45RA+ positively selected. The source of this sequence is a young man in good health. The chain employs TRBV5-1 and TRBJ2-7; the D gene is possibly TRBD1 (6 bases). The CDR3 reads CASKTGPSSYEQYF. The CDR3 nucleotides read TGCGCCAGCAAAACAGGGCCTAGCTCCTACGAGCAGTACTTC.